The source of this T cell receptor (beta chain) is a study of early T cells in non-severe SARS-CoV-2 infection. Study-level background: From unsorted whole blood, bulk RNA was sequenced, and the chains remained unpaired. Whole-study findings and limits: VDJdb matching skewed toward anti-spike CD8 responses, missing private and CD4 specificities.

This clonotype was picked up many times. The antigen is undetermined. Germline V gene data show CDR1 as SQVTM and CDR2 as ANQGSEA. The ends were cut back, 7 bases at V and 5 bases at J, with 14 bases in the middle. The CDR3 is 12 amino acids. Attachment of unique molecular identifiers was made to individual cDNA molecules. Using its own MiXCR run on the 5' RACE reads, TCRdb lists one record per CDR3 protein. The sample has about 56,000 distinct CDR3 sequences, approximately 16% seen once. The chain is built from TRBV29-1 and TRBJ1-1; unclear D gene. The receptor was isolated from an adult who was a healthcare worker with PCR-confirmed SARS-CoV-2 infection or an uninfected control (not recorded which). This specimen was whole blood, taken at baseline. CDR3: CSARESGTEAFF. The CDR3 DNA reads TGCAGCGCGAGAGAGTCGGGGACTGAAGCTTTCTTT.